Listed below are T cell receptor beta chains from one sample, sequenced in a study of blood T cell repertoires in COVID-19. Clones were sequenced by immunoSEQ multiplex PCR, and TCRdb holds only the in-frame ones, with some missing. The table lists roughly 200,000 clones, around 79% of them singletons. Sequenced input: peripheral blood. The receptors were sampled from a woman between 40 and 55 years old with COVID-19, enrolled during active disease. Both conserved end residues are part of each CDR3. A D gene is named only where the DNA matches it firmly. A clone size is listed for some rows: how often the clone was seen (once, few, many), or a class if it is expanded.

v_call	j_call	d_call	clone_size	cdr3_aa	cdr3_nt
TRBV29-1	TRBJ1-5	TRBD1	few	CSVVQGAEQPQHF	TGCAGCGTTGTGCAGGGGGCCGAACAGCCCCAGCATTTT
TRBV3-1/TRBV3-2	TRBJ1-2	TRBD1	.	CASSRLGTGWNGYTF	TGTGCCAGCAGCCGCCTCGGGACAGGGTGGAATGGCTACACCTTC
TRBV5-1	TRBJ1-1	.	.	CASNQKEGLGAFF	TGCGCCAGCAACCAGAAGGAGGGGTTAGGAGCTTTCTTT
TRBV7-3	TRBJ2-5	TRBD2	.	CASSSGLAGVETQYF	TGTGCCAGCAGCTCCGGACTAGCGGGGGTTGAGACCCAGTACTTC
TRBV18	TRBJ2-7	TRBD1	.	CASSPKPGQTYEQYF	TGTGCCAGCTCCCCGAAGCCGGGACAGACTTACGAGCAGTACTTC
TRBV9	TRBJ1-1	.	.	CASSVRGSGTEAFF	TGTGCCAGCAGCGTCCGAGGGAGCGGCACTGAAGCTTTCTTT
TRBV19	TRBJ1-5	TRBD1	.	CASSIWTGDQPQHF	TGTGCCAGTAGTATCTGGACAGGGGATCAGCCCCAGCATTTT
TRBV6-2/TRBV6-3	TRBJ2-3	TRBD1	.	CASSYGDRIPDTQYF	TGTGCCAGCAGTTACGGGGACAGAATTCCAGATACGCAGTATTTT
TRBV6-6	TRBJ1-5	TRBD1	.	CASSRGTASNQPQHF	TGTGCCAGCAGCCGAGGGACAGCTAGCAATCAGCCCCAGCATTTT
TRBV18	TRBJ2-2	.	.	CASSPIGISNTGELFF	TGTGCCAGCTCACCAATCGGGATTTCGAACACCGGGGAGCTGTTTTTT
TRBV10-3	TRBJ1-1	.	.	CATWKEPNTEAFF	TGTGCCACATGGAAGGAGCCGAACACTGAAGCTTTCTTT
TRBV7-8	TRBJ1-5	.	.	CASSLVVDQPQHF	TGTGCCAGCAGCTTAGTGGTAGATCAGCCCCAGCATTTT
TRBV5-5	TRBJ1-6	TRBD1	few	CASSGTGDRNSPLHF	TGTGCCAGCAGTGGGACAGGGGATCGGAATTCACCCCTCCACTTT
TRBV5-4	TRBJ2-7	.	.	CARFYQDEQYF	TGTGCCAGATTTTATCAGGACGAGCAGTACTTC
TRBV18	TRBJ2-5	.	.	CASSPNKETQYF	TGTGCCAGCTCACCAAATAAAGAGACCCAGTACTTC
TRBV3-1/TRBV3-2	TRBJ1-6	.	few	CASSRTQDNSPLHF	TGTGCCAGCAGCCGAACACAGGACAATTCACCCCTCCACTTT
TRBV7-2	TRBJ1-4	TRBD1	.	CASSPWDRVEKLFF	TGTGCCAGCAGCCCCTGGGACAGGGTCGAAAAACTGTTTTTT
TRBV5-1	TRBJ2-7	TRBD1	few	CASSYDRAYEQYF	TGCGCCAGCAGTTACGACAGGGCCTACGAGCAGTACTTC